These T cell receptor beta chains were read from a single sample in a study of read filtering for tumor transcriptome and immune sequencing. TCRdb redid the calling of the reads with MiXCR, one entry per CDR3 protein. The data hold approximately 61,000 distinct CDR3 sequences, with roughly 19% observed a single time. Sequenced: a population of CD138-negative cells sorted from bone marrow. All receptors derive from a donor at least 40 years old with multiple myeloma. Each CDR3 is given with its conserved first and last residue. The order of the fields is clone size, V gene, D gene, J gene, CDR3 protein, CDR3 DNA. A D gene is named only where the DNA matches it firmly. A clone size is listed for some rows: how often the clone was seen (once, few, many), or a class if it is expanded.

many,TRBV6-2/TRBV6-3,.,TRBJ2-5,CASSFGTQSETQYF,TGTGCCAGCAGTTTCGGGACGCAATCGGAGACCCAGTACTTC
many,TRBV7-9,.,TRBJ1-1,CASSPRGRLGTEAFF,TGTGCCAGCAGCCCCCGGGGGCGGTTGGGGACTGAAGCTTTCTTT
many,TRBV12-3/TRBV12-4,TRBD2,TRBJ2-7,CASSPGGAGSYEQYF,TGTGCCAGCAGCCCGGGGGGGGCCGGGTCCTACGAGCAGTACTTC
many,TRBV20-1,TRBD1,TRBJ2-7,CSAAPTGRGYEQYF,TGCAGTGCCGCCCCAACGGGCAGGGGGTACGAGCAGTACTTC
large,TRBV20-1,.,TRBJ1-1,CSAPQGKSTEAFF,TGCAGTGCTCCGCAGGGGAAGAGCACTGAAGCTTTCTTT
many,TRBV20-1,TRBD2,TRBJ2-5,CSARAGLAGPQETQYF,TGCAGTGCTAGGGCCGGACTAGCGGGGCCCCAAGAGACCCAGTACTTC
many,TRBV6-2/TRBV6-3,TRBD2,TRBJ2-5,CASSPSGLAGETQYF,TGTGCCAGCAGCCCCTCCGGACTAGCTGGTGAGACCCAGTACTTC
many,TRBV18,.,TRBJ2-5,CASSPQEAGIQETQYF,TGTGCCAGCTCACCCCAGGAGGCCGGAATCCAAGAGACCCAGTACTTC
many,TRBV20-1,TRBD2,TRBJ2-1,CSARGPGLAGGNEQFF,TGCAGTGCTAGAGGGCCGGGACTAGCGGGAGGTAATGAGCAGTTCTTC
many,TRBV12-3/TRBV12-4,.,TRBJ2-7,CASSPGQYYEQYF,TGTGCCAGCAGTCCGGGACAATACTACGAGCAGTACTTC
medium-sized,TRBV7-8,.,TRBJ2-3,CASSLAQGGSTQYF,TGTGCCAGCAGCTTAGCGCAGGGCGGGTCGACGCAGTATTTT
.,TRBV4-1,.,TRBJ2-2,CASSQAGTPNTRELFF,TGCGCCAGCAGCCAAGCTGGGACACCGAACACCCGGGAGCTGTTCTTT
many,TRBV28,.,TRBJ2-1,CASRLSIGGINEQFF,TGTGCCAGCAGGCTTAGCATAGGGGGGATCAATGAGCAGTTCTTC
many,TRBV25-1,.,TRBJ1-1,CASSDLRVTEAFF,TGTGCCAGCAGTGATCTCAGGGTAACTGAAGCTTTCTTT
many,TRBV19,.,TRBJ1-5,CASSPESGGNQPQHF,TGTGCCAGTAGCCCCGAGTCAGGGGGCAATCAGCCCCAGCATTTT
.,TRBV3-1,.,TRBJ2-7,CASSRRQTTYEQYF,TGTGCCAGCAGCCGGCGACAGACTACCTACGAGCAGTACTTC
.,TRBV11-2,TRBD2,TRBJ2-1,CAGSHPGGPSYNEQFF,TGTGCCGGCAGCCACCCGGGGGGGCCTTCCTACAACGAGCAGTTCTTC
many,TRBV29-1,.,TRBJ2-1,CSVVPWESYNEQFF,TGCAGCGTTGTTCCGTGGGAGAGCTACAATGAGCAGTTCTTC
many,TRBV20-1,.,TRBJ1-4,CSAQKGGPTNEKLFF,TGCAGTGCACAGAAAGGAGGGCCAACTAATGAAAAACTGTTTTTT
many,TRBV28,.,TRBJ1-5,CASSFSVAYSNQPQHF,TGTGCCAGCAGTTTTTCGGTTGCTTATAGCAATCAGCCCCAGCATTTT
.,TRBV5-1,.,TRBJ2-1,CASRFGGVANEQFF,TGCGCTAGCCGCTTCGGGGGAGTAGCCAATGAGCAGTTCTTC
.,TRBV7-2,TRBD2,TRBJ2-2,CASSLLAGGEPFF,TGTGCCAGCAGCTTACTAGCCGGGGGGGAGCCGTTTTTT
many,TRBV20-1,TRBD1,TRBJ2-7,CSARGSQGYEQYF,TGCAGTGCTAGAGGGTCACAGGGGTACGAGCAGTACTTC
.,TRBV20-1,.,TRBJ2-3,CSALLVTDTQYF,TGCAGTGCTTTACTAGTGACAGATACGCAGTATTTT
.,TRBV5-1,.,TRBJ1-3,CASSLEGGNTIYF,TGCGCCAGCAGCTTGGAAGGGGGAAACACCATATATTTT
many,TRBV3-1,.,TRBJ1-4,CASSPGGEKLFF,TGTGCCAGCAGCCCGGGAGGGGAAAAACTGTTTTTT
many,TRBV3-1,TRBD2,TRBJ2-1,CASSQAGLAAEQFF,TGTGCCAGCAGCCAAGCGGGACTAGCGGCTGAGCAGTTCTTC
.,TRBV7-2,.,TRBJ2-1,CAISLVGSGLYEQFF,TGTGCCATCAGCTTAGTCGGGTCTGGGCTCTATGAGCAGTTCTTC
.,TRBV19,.,TRBJ2-1,CASSIVTTNEQFF,TGTGCCAGTAGTATCGTGACTACCAATGAGCAGTTCTTC
.,TRBV28,.,TRBJ2-1,CASRISLRGFLVEQFF,TGTGCCAGCAGAATATCCCTCAGGGGCTTTCTCGTTGAGCAGTTCTTC
.,TRBV30,TRBD2,TRBJ2-7,CAWKTSGGAEQYF,TGTGCCTGGAAAACTTCGGGAGGGGCCGAGCAGTACTTC
many,TRBV4-2,TRBD2,TRBJ2-7,CASSQEALAGRRYEQYF,TGTGCCAGCAGCCAAGAGGCCCTAGCGGGGAGGCGCTACGAGCAGTACTTC
many,TRBV14,.,TRBJ2-7,CASSQAGAFYEQYF,TGTGCCAGCAGCCAAGCAGGTGCTTTCTACGAGCAGTACTTC
many,TRBV20-1,TRBD1,TRBJ2-2,CSAPPRTGLLAGELFF,TGCAGTGCACCACCCCGGACAGGGCTGTTGGCCGGGGAGCTGTTTTTT
many,TRBV5-4,TRBD2,TRBJ2-2,CATSVGRGITGELFF,TGTGCCACTTCCGTCGGGCGGGGGATCACCGGGGAGCTGTTTTTT
few,TRBV10-2,.,TRBJ1-1,CASRDPSGGENTEAFF,TGCGCCAGCAGAGACCCTTCTGGGGGAGAGAACACTGAAGCTTTCTTT
.,TRBV12-3/TRBV12-4,.,TRBJ2-4,CASSLQGNIQYF,TGTGCCAGCAGTTTACAGGGAAACATTCAGTACTTC
once,TRBV2,.,TRBJ2-2,CASSEVSSTGELFF,TGTGCCAGCAGTGAAGTCAGTAGCACCGGGGAGCTGTTTTTT
many,TRBV14,.,TRBJ2-1,CASSQVGTSYNEQFF,TGTGCCAGCAGCCAAGTCGGAACCTCCTACAATGAGCAGTTCTTC
many,TRBV28,.,TRBJ1-1,CASSSTVNTEAFF,TGTGCCAGCAGTTCGACAGTGAACACTGAAGCTTTCTTT
few,TRBV7-6,TRBD1,TRBJ2-6,CARRRDRAHESGANVLTF,TGTGCCAGGCGGCGGGACAGGGCCCATGAATCCGGGGCCAACGTCCTGACTTTC
many,TRBV18,.,TRBJ2-5,CASSPPATGETQYF,TGTGCCAGCTCACCACCGGCCACCGGAGAGACCCAGTACTTC
many,TRBV12-3/TRBV12-4,.,TRBJ2-1,CASSLALLADEQFF,TGTGCCAGCAGTTTAGCCCTCCTAGCAGATGAGCAGTTCTTC
many,TRBV7-9,.,TRBJ2-1,CASSPRVGDSSYNEQFF,TGTGCCAGCAGCCCGAGGGTCGGGGATTCCTCCTACAATGAGCAGTTCTTC
many,TRBV6-2/TRBV6-3,TRBD1,TRBJ2-6,CASSRMLTGGAGANVLTF,TGTGCCAGCAGCAGAATGCTGACAGGGGGCGCGGGGGCCAACGTCCTGACTTTC
.,TRBV19,.,TRBJ1-5,CASSYVTNQPQHF,TGTGCCAGTAGTTATGTTACCAATCAGCCCCAGCATTTT
few,TRBV28,.,TRBJ1-1,CASSLIGGSTEAFF,TGTGCCAGCAGCCTTATAGGAGGTTCCACTGAAGCTTTCTTT
many,TRBV19,TRBD2,TRBJ2-1,CASSIGRGGGEQFF,TGTGCCAGTAGTATAGGGCGGGGGGGCGGTGAGCAGTTCTTC
many,TRBV7-9,.,TRBJ2-3,CASSLSFGPDTQYF,TGTGCCAGCAGCTTAAGTTTTGGCCCAGATACGCAGTATTTT
.,TRBV5-1,.,TRBJ2-7,CASSLKGPYEQYF,TGCGCCAGCAGCCTGAAAGGGCCCTACGAGCAGTACTTC
few,TRBV20-1,TRBD1,TRBJ2-7,CSAREPGQGTPSGEQYF,TGCAGTGCTAGAGAACCGGGACAGGGGACCCCCTCCGGCGAGCAGTACTTC
few,TRBV6-2/TRBV6-3,TRBD1,TRBJ1-5,CASSGQGQNQPQHF,TGTGCCAGCAGCGGACAGGGACAAAATCAGCCCCAGCATTTT
many,TRBV29-1,TRBD1,TRBJ2-7,CSVYPGTGSDEQYF,TGCAGCGTTTACCCCGGGACAGGGAGTGACGAGCAGTACTTC
many,TRBV7-2,TRBD1,TRBJ2-1,CASNRDRGRGEQFF,TGTGCCAGTAACCGGGACAGGGGGCGCGGTGAGCAGTTCTTC